The 30 T cell receptor beta chains presented below share a single source sample, sequenced in a study of T cells in Graves' hyperthyroidism and ophthalmopathy. Amplification of TCR beta CDR3 regions used RNA as the template. During a first-round RT-PCR of the TCR CDR3, the HTBI primer set was used. TCRdb re-called the multiplex PCR reads through MiXCR, storing one row per CDR3 protein. The sample lists 550,000 to 650,000 distinct CDR3 sequences; around 13% were seen once. Sequences were obtained from blood. All receptors come from a woman aged 40 to 49 with Graves' hyperthyroidism.

This clonotype was found many times. The V and J genes are TRBV5-6 and TRBJ2-5, with TRBD2 matching 8 bases. Per germline, CDR1 SGHDT and CDR2 YYEEEE. Losses at the gene ends were 2 bases for V and 4 bases for J; bases not matched to a gene: 1. The CDR3 extends over 13 amino acids. The CDR3, as DNA: TGTGCCAGCAGCTTCGGGGGGGCAGAGACCCAGTACTTC. Its protein is CASSFGGAETQYF.

This chain links TRBV6-1 with TRBJ2-7, with TRBD1 matching 10 bases. The CDR3 covers 11 residues. Per germline, CDR1 MNHNS and CDR2 SASEGT. V shed 11 bases, J shed 4 bases, and the junction held 2 bases outside the gene matches. This CDR3 reads CAGGQGYEQYF. Written as DNA, the CDR3 is TGTGCCGGGGGACAGGGGTACGAGCAGTACTTC.

This clonotype occurred many times. The CDR3 DNA follows: TGTGCCAGCAGTGCTGGGGCGAAGGCCGGGGAGCTGTTTTTT. As protein: CASSAGAKAGELFF. V and J are TRBV6-1 and TRBJ2-2; D is possibly TRBD1 (5 bases). This CDR3 has 14 amino acids. Germline V gene sequence: CDR1 MNHNS, CDR2 SASEGT. Trimming took off 4 bases at V and 6 bases at J, with 12 bases between the two ends.

V gene TRBV10-2 combines with J gene TRBJ1-4; weak D call: TRBD1 (6 bases). Trimming cost V 2 bases and J 8 bases, with 18 bases left between them. Germline lookup yields CDR1 WSHSY and CDR2 SAAADI. This CDR3 contains 16 residues. CDR3 sequence: CASSEPLGQGSEKLFF. The CDR3 DNA reads as TGCGCCAGCAGTGAGCCATTGGGGCAGGGGAGCGAAAAACTGTTTTTT.

This clonotype was seen repeatedly, ten times or more. The genes are TRBV18 and TRBJ2-1, with 7 bases aligning to TRBD1. Unmatched junction bases numbered 12, after V lost 3 bases and J lost 7 bases. Germline V gene lookup returns CDR1 KGHSH and CDR2 LQKENI. This CDR3 has 16 residues. CDR3 sequence (DNA): TGTGCCAGCTCACCTGAGTTGGGATCGACAGGGAATGAGCAGTTCTTC. Its protein product is CASSPELGSTGNEQFF.

This clonotype was detected a few times. The chain uses TRBV4-3 and TRBJ1-3; D is perhaps TRBD1 (5 bases). Germline V gene data show CDR1 as LGHNA and CDR2 as YSLEER. Trimming stripped 0 bases from V and 0 bases from J, with 12 bases between. The CDR3 spans 17 residues. Here the CDR3 DNA reads TGCGCCAGCAGCCAAGATCCGGGACTGACCTCTGGAAACACCATATATTTT. This translates into CASSQDPGLTSGNTIYF.

This clonotype has ten or more counts. J is TRBJ1-1 and V is TRBV30; 8 bases line up with TRBD1. Germline loops: CDR1 GTSNPN, CDR2 SVGIG (reference sequence). The CDR3 has 13 amino acids. Trimming cost V 5 bases and J 1 base; bases outside gene matches: 3. The CDR3: CAWQGAGNTEAFF. The CDR3 DNA reads as TGTGCCTGGCAGGGGGCGGGGAACACTGAAGCTTTCTTT.

This clonotype has at least ten counts. The CDR3 here is CASSGTGDSGANVLTF. The CDR3 nucleotides are TGTGCCAGCAGTGGGACAGGAGACTCTGGGGCCAACGTCCTGACTTTC. The chain employs TRBV2 and TRBJ2-6; 7 bases are a match to TRBD1. Germline CDR1 SNHLY, CDR2 FYNNEI. V shed 4 bases and J 0 bases; nucleotides not matched to a gene: 3. This CDR3 comprises 16 residues.

There are many counts of this clonotype. The chain links TRBV2 to TRBJ2-7; 7 positions agree with TRBD2. The germline gives CDR1 SNHLY, CDR2 FYNNEI. The V segment lost 1 base and the J segment 6 bases; nucleotides outside the gene matches: 6. The CDR3 sequence is 14 residues long. The CDR3 loop is CASSEGLARPEQYF. DNA for the CDR3: TGTGCCAGCAGTGAAGGACTAGCACGTCCCGAGCAGTACTTC. The full variable domain, its missing parts supplied by reference TRBV2 and TRBJ2-7, is EPEVTQTPSHQVTQMGQEVILRCVPISNHLYFYWYRQILGQKVEFLVSFYNNEISEKSEIFDDQFSVERPDGSNFTLKIRSTKLEDSAMYFCASSEGLARPEQYFGPGTRLTVT.

This clonotype showed up many times. V usage is TRBV7-2 and J usage is TRBJ2-6, with 7 bases matching TRBD2. CDR3 length: 17 amino acids. Germline CDR1 and CDR2: SGHTA and FQGNSA. V shed 1 base, J shed 2 bases, and the junction held 5 bases outside the gene matches. CDR3 protein: CASSLGLAGAGANVLTF. The CDR3 DNA reads TGTGCCAGCAGCTTAGGTTTGGCGGGAGCTGGGGCCAACGTCCTGACTTTC.

This clonotype was counted many times. J is TRBJ2-7 and V is TRBV20-1, with D maybe TRBD2 (6 bases). Trimming took off 0 bases at V and 4 bases at J, with 25 bases between the two ends. There are 18 residues in the CDR3. From germline, CDR1 is DFQATT and CDR2 SNEGSKA (reference sequence). This CDR3 is CSARDSAAGSLWVYEQYF. CDR3 bases: TGCAGTGCTAGAGATAGCGCGGCGGGGTCGCTTTGGGTGTACGAGCAGTACTTC.

This chain links TRBV19 with TRBJ2-7; D ambiguous. The DNA end is more similar to TRBJ2-1, so the J call may be wrong. CDR1 and CDR2 from the germline V gene are LNHDA and SQIVND (reference sequence). The CDR3 is 13 residues long. CDR3 coding DNA: TGTGCCAGTAGTATAGACGCCTACTACGAGCAGTTCTTC. Translation: CASSIDAYYEQFF.

This clonotype was seen ten or more times. The rearrangement joins TRBV5-5 to TRBJ2-3; D might be TRBD2 (7 bases). The CDR3 consists of 15 residues. CDR1 is SGHKS and CDR2 is YYEKEE in the germline V gene (reference sequence). V was cut by 4 bases and J by 3 bases, with 15 bases left in between. DNA of the CDR3: TGTGCCAGCAGCAAACAGGGAGGGGGTACAGATACGCAGTATTTT. This encodes CASSKQGGGTDTQYF.

This clonotype was observed a few times. V gene TRBV5-4 combines with J gene TRBJ1-3, with D possibly being TRBD1 (6 bases). V was clipped by 6 bases and J by 1 base, with 14 bases between them. From germline, CDR1 is SGHNT and CDR2 YYREEE (reference sequence). The CDR3 spans 15 residues. The CDR3: CASTLDSGSGNTIYF. Here the CDR3 DNA reads TGTGCCAGCACCCTGGACAGCGGATCTGGAAACACCATATATTTT.

This clonotype was found a few times. This may be a read error, as it is one base from a much larger clone. CDR3 residues: CATSGLSIDTQYF. CDR3 sequence (DNA): TGTGCCACCAGCGGGTTGAGCATAGATACGCAGTATTTT. V is TRBV2 and J is TRBJ2-3; tentative D call: TRBD2 (6 bases). The CDR3 runs to 13 residues. Per germline, CDR1 SNHLY and CDR2 FYNNEI.

This clonotype was counted many times. The V gene is TRBV7-8, the J gene TRBJ1-1; 8 bases fit TRBD1. The CDR3 totals 13 residues. Germline CDR1 SGHVS, CDR2 FQNEAQ. Losses at the gene ends were 5 bases for V and 7 bases for J; bases not matched to a gene: 6. CDR3 nucleotides: TGTGCCAGCAGCCCCCAGGGGGCCGGTGAAGCTTTCTTT. Protein sequence: CASSPQGAGEAFF.

This clonotype has a handful of counts. The J gene is TRBJ1-2, the V gene TRBV29-1; 7 bases are a match to TRBD1. The germline V gene encodes CDR1 SQVTM and CDR2 ANQGSEA. This CDR3 has 12 amino acids. V shed 5 bases, J shed 4 bases, and the junction held 4 bases outside the gene matches. In DNA, the CDR3 is TGCAGCGTTTCATCAGGGGGCTATGGCTACACCTTC. It codes for CSVSSGGYGYTF.

This clonotype was seen a handful of times. V is TRBV19 and J is TRBJ1-1, with D perhaps TRBD1 (5 bases). V lost 4 bases and J lost 3, with 12 bases in between. The CDR3 sequence is 14 residues long. Germline V gives CDR1 LNHDA, CDR2 SQIVND (reference sequence). The CDR3 DNA is TGTGCCAGTAGTAAAGGGGATTTAGACACTGAAGCTTTCTTT. It encodes CASSKGDLDTEAFF.

This clonotype was seen at least ten times. This chain connects TRBV6-1 to TRBJ2-7; 7 bases map to TRBD1. The CDR3 sequence is 16 residues long. V gave up 5 bases and J gave up 1 base; unmatched junction bases: 11. Germline CDR1 and CDR2: MNHNS and SASEGT. The CDR3 sequence is CASSIRQGVGSYEQYF. DNA of the CDR3: TGTGCCAGCAGTATCCGACAGGGAGTCGGGTCCTACGAGCAGTACTTC.

This clonotype showed up just a few times. The V gene is TRBV7-9, the J gene TRBJ1-1, with a tentative D call TRBD1 (6 bases). The ends were cut back, 5 bases at V and 8 bases at J, with 15 bases in the middle. The CDR3 has 13 residues. Germline loops: CDR1 SEHNR, CDR2 FQNEAQ (reference sequence). CDR3 sequence: CASSGVGGAEAFF. The CDR3 nucleotides read TGTGCCAGCAGCGGGGTGGGGGGCGCCGAAGCTTTCTTT.

This clonotype was observed many times. The chain combines TRBV2 with TRBJ1-1, with a tentative D call TRBD1 (5 bases). V lost 6 bases to trimming and J lost 4 bases, with 15 bases between them. The CDR3 contains 14 residues. Germline V CDR1 and CDR2: SNHLY, FYNNEI. The CDR3 DNA is TGTGCCAGCAGAGAGGACATCGTTGGCACTGAAGCTTTCTTT. It yields the protein CASREDIVGTEAFF.

This clonotype was picked up a small number of times. CDR3 protein: CASSHQDSRWGEQYF. Here the CDR3 DNA reads TGTGCCAGCAGTCACCAGGACTCCCGGTGGGGCGAGCAGTACTTC. This rearrangement joins TRBV12-3 or TRBV12-4 to TRBJ2-7; a possible D gene is TRBD2 (5 bases). CDR3 length: 15 residues. The ends were cut back, 5 bases at V and 6 bases at J, with 20 bases in the middle.

This clonotype appeared many times. The rearrangement joins TRBV5-6 to TRBJ2-2; no reliable D call. V was pared by 3 bases and J by 0 bases, with 6 bases between. Germline CDR1 reads SGHDT; CDR2 reads YYEEEE. The CDR3 has 14 amino acids. The CDR3: CASSSEPNTGELFF. The CDR3 DNA reads as TGTGCCAGCAGCTCTGAACCGAACACCGGGGAGCTGTTTTTT.

In its sample, this clonotype was seen many times. This chain connects TRBV29-1 to TRBJ2-7; 9 positions agree with TRBD2. There are 16 residues in the CDR3. The junction had 10 bases not matched to a gene; V was cut back by 0 bases and J by 4 bases. CDR1 and CDR2 (germline): SQVTM, ANQGSEA. CDR3 nucleotides: TGCAGCGTTGAAGATGGCTCTAGCGGGAAACCATACGAGCAGTACTTC. It specifies CSVEDGSSGKPYEQYF.

This clonotype turned up a few times. V is TRBV24-1 and J is TRBJ2-2, with TRBD2 as a possible D gene (5 bases). The CDR3 extends over 18 amino acids. Germline loops: CDR1 KGHDR, CDR2 SFDVKD. Trimming took 1 base from V and 1 from J, leaving 15 bases between them. The DNA of the CDR3 is TGTGCCACCAGTGATTTTACGAGGGAGACACTGAACACCGGGGAGCTGTTTTTT. It is translated as CATSDFTRETLNTGELFF.

This clonotype appeared many times. V is TRBV30 and J is TRBJ2-2; 7 bases match TRBD2. Germline V gene sequence: CDR1 GTSNPN, CDR2 SVGIG (reference sequence). The CDR3 has 15 amino acids. V lost 1 base to trimming and J lost 6 bases; unmatched junction nucleotides: 8. The CDR3 is CAWSADFRGAGELFF. For the CDR3, the DNA is TGTGCCTGGAGTGCGGACTTTCGGGGGGCCGGGGAGCTGTTTTTT.

The chain recombines TRBV27 with TRBJ1-1; D uncertain. Germline V CDR1 and CDR2: MNHEY, SMNVEV (reference sequence). V lost 5 bases and J lost 11, with 21 bases in between. This CDR3 region has 14 residues. This chain's CDR3 is CASSPQEGIIRAFF. The CDR3 nucleotides read TGTGCCAGCAGTCCCCAGGAGGGAATCATTCGGGCTTTCTTT.

This clonotype has just one count. The chain joins TRBV28 to TRBJ2-5; unclear D gene. Germline assignment: CDR1 MDHEN and CDR2 SYDVKM. The CDR3 extends over 12 amino acids. V was cut by 1 base and J by 7 bases, with 7 bases left in between. The CDR3 DNA is TGTGCCAGCAGTTTATCGTTGGGGACCCAGTACTTC. Its translation is CASSLSLGTQYF.

J is TRBJ2-1 and V is TRBV7-9, with TRBD2 matching 7 bases. Germline V gene sequence: CDR1 SEHNR, CDR2 FQNEAQ (reference sequence). The CDR3 has 14 amino acids. Trimming removed 5 bases from V and 5 bases from J; junction bases left unmatched: 6. DNA of the CDR3: TGTGCCAGCAGCGCAAGCGGGACCAACAATGAGCAGTTCTTC. Protein product: CASSASGTNNEQFF.

The V and J genes are TRBV4-2 and TRBJ2-3, with 10 bases identical to TRBD2. Per the germline V gene, CDR1 is LGHNA and CDR2 is YNFKEQ. This CDR3 has 16 residues. J was trimmed by 5 bases and V by 0 bases; bases with no gene match: 5. CDR3 nucleotides: TGTGCCAGCAGCCAAGACCTAGCGGGAGATGTAGATACGCAGTATTTT. Protein sequence: CASSQDLAGDVDTQYF.